A single sample gave rise to the 25 T cell receptor beta chains below, sequenced in a study of technical replicates of blood from four donors. Libraries were prepared by immunoSEQ multiplex PCR; TCRdb keeps only in-frame clonotypes and omits some of them. The sample lists around 68,000 clones; under 98% were seen once. Material for sequencing was T cells isolated from PBMCs. These receptors all stem from a human donor in good health.

The chain combines TRBV13 with TRBJ2-5; D may be TRBD1 (5 bases). Between the trimmed V and J ends, which lost 3 bases and 5 bases, there was a span of 10 bases. The germline V gene has CDR1 PRHDT and CDR2 FYEKMQ (reference sequence). The CDR3 consists of 13 residues. CDR3 sequence reads: CASSFTRQETQYF. In DNA form, the CDR3 reads TGTGCCAGCAGCTTTACAAGACAGGAGACCCAGTACTTC. The full variable domain, rest sourced from reference TRBV13 and TRBJ2-5, is AAGVIQSPRHLIKEKRETATLKCYPIPRHDTVYWYQQGPGQDPQFLISFYEKMQSDKGSIPDRFSAQQFSDYHSELNMSSLELGDSALYFCASSFTRQETQYFGPGTRLLVL.

The rearrangement links TRBV6-1 to TRBJ2-7, with D possibly being TRBD1 (6 bases). CDR1 MNHNS and CDR2 SASEGT come from the germline V gene. The V gene lost 10 bases and the J gene lost 5 bases, with 18 bases spanning the gap. The CDR3 extends over 13 amino acids. The CDR3 sequence: CATRGTGLDEQYF. The CDR3, as DNA: TGTGCCACCCGGGGAACAGGGTTGGACGAGCAGTACTTC.

The V call is TRBV7-3, the J call TRBJ2-3, with TRBD1 matching over 10 bases. Germline CDR1 and CDR2: SGHTA and FQGTGA. The CDR3 runs 16 residues. After removal of 6 bases from V and 5 bases from J, the junction contained 11 bases not matched to a gene. CDR3 DNA sequence: TGTGCCAGCAGTACCGTTCCGGGACAGGGGATAGATACGCAGTATTTT. It codes for CASSTVPGQGIDTQYF.

The V and J genes are TRBV28 and TRBJ1-1, with D tentatively TRBD1 (6 bases). CDR3 size: 15 residues. V was shortened by 2 bases and J by 0 bases, with 10 bases between the two germline ends. Germline CDR1 is MDHEN and CDR2 is SYDVKM. The CDR3 bases are TGTGCCAGCAGTTTAACAGGGCAATTGAACACTGAAGCTTTCTTT. Protein sequence: CASSLTGQLNTEAFF.

This clone was detected once. The chain carries TRBV25-1 and TRBJ1-1; D may be TRBD1 (6 bases). Germline V gene data show CDR1 as MGHDK and CDR2 as SYGVNS. CDR3 length: 14 residues. Trimming left V 2 bases short and J 7 bases short, with 14 bases between. The DNA for the CDR3 is TGTGCCAGCAGTGAACCTGGGGGGGGCGGTGAAGCTTTCTTT. Protein sequence: CASSEPGGGGEAFF. The full variable domain, with the rest looked up from reference TRBV25-1 and TRBJ1-1, is EADIYQTPRYLVIGTGKKITLECSQTMGHDKMYWYQQDPGMELHLIHYSYGVNSTEKGDLSSESTVSRIRTEHFPLTLESARPSHTSQYLCASSEPGGGGEAFFGQGTRLTVV.

V usage is TRBV30 and J usage is TRBJ1-4; D remains ambiguous. This CDR3 spans 11 amino acids. V was cut by 0 bases and J by 8 bases, with 4 bases left in between. Germline V gives CDR1 GTSNPN, CDR2 SVGIG (reference sequence). The CDR3 is CAWSVEEKLFF. CDR3 coding DNA: TGTGCCTGGAGTGTAGAGGAAAAACTGTTTTTT.

The V call is TRBV18, the J call TRBJ1-3; D gene ambiguous. Deletions cut 0 bases from V and 6 bases from J, with 12 bases between. The CDR3 is 15 residues long. Germline V CDR1 and CDR2: KGHSH, LQKENI. The CDR3 loop reads CASSPPAADENTIYF. DNA for the CDR3: TGTGCCAGCTCACCACCCGCGGCAGACGAAAACACCATATATTTT.

The J gene is TRBJ1-1, the V gene TRBV11-3, with D unresolved. Germline CDR1 SGHNT, CDR2 YENEEA. The CDR3 extends over 13 amino acids. Trimming removed 4 bases from V and 3 bases from J, with 9 bases in between. In DNA, the CDR3 is TGTGCCAGCAGCTCAGTTGGTTACACTGAAGCTTTCTTT. It is translated as CASSSVGYTEAFF.

The CDR3 DNA sequence: TGTGCCAGCAGCTTGAATAGCGGGAGAATCGACGAGCAGTACTTC. Encoded protein: CASSLNSGRIDEQYF. This chain links TRBV7-6 with TRBJ2-7; 9 bases map to TRBD2. Germline assignment: CDR1 SGHVS and CDR2 FNYEAQ. The ends lost 3 bases at V and 5 bases at J; junction bases unmatched: 8. This CDR3 has 15 residues.

The chain combines TRBV15 with TRBJ1-1, with D possibly being TRBD1 (6 bases). V was clipped by 1 base and J by 4 bases, with 7 bases between them. The germline V gene encodes CDR1 LNHNV and CDR2 YYDKDF (reference sequence). CDR3 size: 13 residues. The CDR3 sequence: CATSRGGLTEAFF. The CDR3 nucleotides read TGTGCCACCAGCAGAGGGGGGCTCACTGAAGCTTTCTTT.

V is TRBV30 and J is TRBJ2-7; 9 nucleotides agree with TRBD1. J gave up 7 bases and V 5 bases, and 3 bases lay outside the gene matches. Germline CDR1 and CDR2: GTSNPN and SVGIG (reference sequence). The CDR3 spans 11 residues. This CDR3 is CAWGDRAEQYF. The CDR3, as DNA: TGTGCCTGGGGGGACAGGGCGGAGCAGTACTTC.

This sequence joins TRBV11-2 and TRBJ2-5; 11 bases agree with TRBD2. This CDR3 spans 17 amino acids. CDR1 is SGHAT, CDR2 FQNNGV, per germline. The ends lost 1 base at V and 4 bases at J; junction bases unmatched: 8. CDR3 sequence (DNA): TGTGCCAGCAGCTTAGTAGTAGGGCTAGCGGGAGGAGAGACCCAGTACTTC. It specifies CASSLVVGLAGGETQYF.

This chain uses TRBV7-9 with TRBJ2-7; D unclear. V was clipped by 1 base and J by 0 bases, with 7 bases between them. The length of the CDR3 is 14 residues. Germline V CDR1 and CDR2: SEHNR, FQNEAQ (reference sequence). The CDR3 sequence: CASSLVESSYEQYF. The CDR3 coding sequence is TGTGCCAGCAGCTTAGTCGAGAGCTCCTACGAGCAGTACTTC.

The rearrangement uses TRBV11-2 and TRBJ1-2; D is unresolved. The germline V gene encodes CDR1 SGHAT and CDR2 FQNNGV. V lost 1 base to trimming and J lost 2 bases, with 8 bases between them. This CDR3 region has 14 residues. CDR3 sequence reads: CASSLAGGNYGYTF. CDR3 nucleotide sequence: TGTGCCAGCAGCTTAGCTGGCGGGAACTATGGCTACACCTTC.

This clone was counted once. This sequence joins TRBV14 and TRBJ1-1; D uncertain. With 1 base removed from V and 11 bases from J, the gap between germline ends came to 14 bases. Germline-derived CDR1 and CDR2 are SGHDN and FVKESK. The CDR3 length is 13 residues. CDR3 nucleotide sequence: TGTGCCAGCAGCCAAGGGAACAGTCTTTGGGCTTTCTTT. Translated: CASSQGNSLWAFF. The full variable domain, in which reference TRBV14 and TRBJ1-1 provide the parts outside the CDR3, is EAGVTQFPSHSVIEKGQTVTLRCDPISGHDNLYWYRRVMGKEIKFLLHFVKESKQDESGMPNNRFLAERTGGTYSTLKVQPAELEDSGVYFCASSQGNSLWAFFGQGTRLTVV.

This chain links TRBV6-6 with TRBJ2-2; 7 nucleotides align to TRBD2. J lost 2 bases, V lost 6 bases, and 6 bases had no gene match. The V gene's germline CDR1 is MNHNY and CDR2 SVGAGI (reference sequence). The CDR3 length is 15 residues. CDR3 bases: TGTGCCAGCAGCCATGGACTAGAAAACACCGGGGAGCTGTTTTTT. Translated: CASSHGLENTGELFF.

The CDR3 nucleotides read TGCGCCAGCAGCACCGACCGGGGTAGTCAAATTCTCGAGACCCAGTACTTC. Translated: CASSTDRGSQILETQYF. The rearrangement uses TRBV5-1 and TRBJ2-5, with a possible D match to TRBD2 (5 bases). This CDR3 has 17 amino acids. Trimming took 4 bases from V and 5 from J, leaving 24 bases between them. Germline lookup yields CDR1 SGHRS and CDR2 YFSETQ.

The rearrangement joins TRBV18 to TRBJ1-5, with 7 bases matching TRBD1. Unmatched junction bases numbered 5, after V lost 6 bases and J lost 0 bases. Germline V gives CDR1 KGHSH, CDR2 LQKENI. This CDR3 is built from 15 residues. The CDR3 loop is CASSSGTDSNQPQHF. The DNA for the CDR3 is TGTGCCAGCTCGTCCGGGACAGATAGCAATCAGCCCCAGCATTTT.

The chain couples TRBV27 to TRBJ2-7; D unclear. Trimming left V 6 bases short and J 4 bases short, with 13 bases between. Germline-derived CDR1 and CDR2 are MNHEY and SMNVEV (reference sequence). CDR3 length: 13 amino acids. CDR3 amino acids: CASRLSYLYEQYF. For the CDR3, the DNA is TGTGCCAGCAGATTAAGCTACCTTTACGAGCAGTACTTC.

CDR3 sequence: CASSLVAGVETQYF. DNA for the CDR3: TGCGCCAGCAGCTTGGTAGCGGGAGTCGAGACCCAGTACTTC. The chain links TRBV5-1 to TRBJ2-5; 9 bases agree with TRBD2. The CDR3 runs 14 residues. Unmatched junction bases numbered 2, after V lost 0 bases and J lost 5 bases. Per the germline V gene, CDR1 is SGHRS and CDR2 is YFSETQ.

This CDR3 is CASGPWRAESSNTIYF. CDR3 DNA: TGTGCCAGCGGCCCGTGGAGGGCCGAATCTAGCAACACCATATATTTT. J is TRBJ1-3 and V is TRBV6-6; D is uncertain. V lost 8 bases and J 7 bases, leaving 24 bases between the germline ends. CDR1 and CDR2 (germline): MNHNY, SVGAGI (reference sequence). The CDR3 consists of 16 residues.

The CDR3 protein is CASSLGFRGGFTGELFF. The CDR3 DNA reads as TGTGCCAGCAGCTTGGGCTTTCGGGGGGGATTCACCGGGGAGCTGTTTTTT. The chain couples TRBV5-6 to TRBJ2-2, with 8 bases identical to TRBD2. The V and J ends lost 0 bases and 4 bases, in that order; junction bases with no gene match: 8. CDR1 is SGHDT, CDR2 YYEEEE, per germline. The CDR3 sequence is 17 residues long.

The chain combines TRBV5-4 with TRBJ2-5; TRBD1 matches 7 bases. The CDR3 has 14 amino acids. V dropped 3 bases and J dropped 3; count of bases not matched to a gene: 5. CDR1 is SGHNT, CDR2 YYREEE, per germline (reference sequence). In DNA form, the CDR3 reads TGTGCCAGCAGCTCCCGGGACAGTAAAGAGACCCAGTACTTC. Translating it yields CASSSRDSKETQYF. Using reference TRBV5-4 and TRBJ2-5 for the parts outside the CDR3, the full variable domain is ETGVTQSPTHLIKTRGQQVTLRCSSQSGHNTVSWYQQALGQGPQFIFQYYREEENGRGNFPPRFSGLQFPNYSSELNVNALELDDSALYLCASSSRDSKETQYFGPGTRLLVL.

The rearrangement joins TRBV29-1 to TRBJ1-1; unclear D gene. Germline CDR1 reads SQVTM; CDR2 reads ANQGSEA. V lost 7 bases to trimming and J lost 4 bases, with 7 bases between them. CDR3 size: 10 residues. The chain's CDR3 is CSDGITEAFF. The CDR3 nucleotides read TGCAGCGACGGTATCACTGAAGCTTTCTTT.

V and J are TRBV10-3 and TRBJ2-7; D unresolved. Trimming removed 4 bases from V and 2 bases from J, with 12 bases in between. Germline V gene data show CDR1 as ENHRY and CDR2 as SYGVKD. The CDR3 is 14 residues long. The CDR3 sequence: CAISASPTTYEQYF. The CDR3 DNA reads as TGTGCCATCAGTGCGTCTCCAACTACCTACGAGCAGTACTTC.